This T cell receptor (beta chain) is from a study of shared clonotypes between healthy human individuals. Whole-study context: Two female and three male donors aged 18 to 49 were enrolled. Study-wide findings and caveats: Clonotype sharing among donors was expected to depend on sequencing depth. Blood alone was sampled, and tissue repertoires likely differ.

V was clipped by 2 bases and J by 1 base; unmatched bases: 2. This CDR3 is 15 amino acids long. Germline V gene lookup returns CDR1 SGHRS and CDR2 YFSETQ. A single count supports this clone. Its antigen remains unknown. Different DNA sequences within this sample yield the same CDR3. Study processing details: As immunoSEQ supplied junction-only sequences (without quality scores), filtering differed. The data were produced by immunoSEQ multiplex PCR, yet TCRdb's version contains in-frame clones alone and is incomplete. V, J and clone size are taken as reported in that table, and D and trimming were inferred from the DNA itself. Among some 1,600,000 clones, approximately 98% were seen once, and the ten largest hold approximately 0.45%.

This rearrangement joins TRBV5-1 to TRBJ2-1; 8 positions agree with TRBD2. The sequencing input was naive CD4+ T cells sorted from blood. Specified subset: CD45RA+ positively selected. The receptor comes from a man aged 25 to 40 in good health. The CDR3 sequence is CASSLTSGSYNEQFF. For the CDR3, the DNA is TGCGCCAGCAGCTTAACTAGCGGTTCCTACAATGAGCAGTTCTTC.